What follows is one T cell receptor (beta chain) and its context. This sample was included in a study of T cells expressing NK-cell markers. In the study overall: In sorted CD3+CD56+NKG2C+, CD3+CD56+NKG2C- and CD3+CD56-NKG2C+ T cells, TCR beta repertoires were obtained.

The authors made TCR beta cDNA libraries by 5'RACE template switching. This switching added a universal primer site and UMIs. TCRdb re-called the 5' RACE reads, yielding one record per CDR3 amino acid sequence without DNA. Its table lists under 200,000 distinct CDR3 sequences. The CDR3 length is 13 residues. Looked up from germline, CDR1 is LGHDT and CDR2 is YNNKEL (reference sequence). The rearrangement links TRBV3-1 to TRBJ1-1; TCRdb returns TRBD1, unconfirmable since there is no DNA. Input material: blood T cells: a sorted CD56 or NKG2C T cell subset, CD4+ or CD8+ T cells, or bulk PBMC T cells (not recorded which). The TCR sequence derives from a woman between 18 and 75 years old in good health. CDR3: CAISGGRYTEAFF.